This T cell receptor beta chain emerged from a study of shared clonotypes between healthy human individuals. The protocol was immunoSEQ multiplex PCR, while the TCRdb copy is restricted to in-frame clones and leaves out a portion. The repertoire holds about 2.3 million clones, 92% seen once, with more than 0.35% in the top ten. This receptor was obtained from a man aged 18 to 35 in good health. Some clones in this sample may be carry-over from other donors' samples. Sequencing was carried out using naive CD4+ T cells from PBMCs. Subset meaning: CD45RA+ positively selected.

CDR3 in DNA: TGTGCCAGCAGTGTTGCTGGGTTGAAGGGGAACACTGAAGCTTTCTTT. Translating it yields CASSVAGLKGNTEAFF. V is TRBV28 and J is TRBJ1-1; D uncertain. The germline V and J ends were trimmed by 5 bases and 1 base, with 17 bases remaining between them. CDR3 length: 16 amino acids. Per germline, CDR1 MDHEN and CDR2 SYDVKM.